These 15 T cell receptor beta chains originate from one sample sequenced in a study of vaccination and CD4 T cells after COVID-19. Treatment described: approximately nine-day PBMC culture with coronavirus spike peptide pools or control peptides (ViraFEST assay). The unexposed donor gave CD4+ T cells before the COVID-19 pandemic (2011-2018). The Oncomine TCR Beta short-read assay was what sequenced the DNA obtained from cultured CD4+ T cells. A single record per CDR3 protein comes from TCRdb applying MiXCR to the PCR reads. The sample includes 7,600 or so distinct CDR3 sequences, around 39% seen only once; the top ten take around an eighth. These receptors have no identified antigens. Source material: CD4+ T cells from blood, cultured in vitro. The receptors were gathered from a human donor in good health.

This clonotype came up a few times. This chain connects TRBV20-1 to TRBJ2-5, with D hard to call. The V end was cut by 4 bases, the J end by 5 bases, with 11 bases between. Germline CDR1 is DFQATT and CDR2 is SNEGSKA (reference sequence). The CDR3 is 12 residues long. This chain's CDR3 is CSAINHAETQYF. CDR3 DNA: TGCAGTGCTATTAACCACGCCGAGACCCAGTACTTC.

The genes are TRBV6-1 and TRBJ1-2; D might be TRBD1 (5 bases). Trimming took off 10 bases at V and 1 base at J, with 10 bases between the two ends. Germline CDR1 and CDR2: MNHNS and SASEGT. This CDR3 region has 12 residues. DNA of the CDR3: TGTGCCACTAGCAGGGTTAACTATGGCTACACCTTC. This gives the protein CATSRVNYGYTF.

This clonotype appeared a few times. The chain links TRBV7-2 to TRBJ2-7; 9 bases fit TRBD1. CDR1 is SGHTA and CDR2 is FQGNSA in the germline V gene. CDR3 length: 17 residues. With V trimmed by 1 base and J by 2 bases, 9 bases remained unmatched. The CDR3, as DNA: TGTGCCAGCAGCTTAGGATTTGGGACAGGGCCCCCCTACGAGCAGTACTTC. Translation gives CASSLGFGTGPPYEQYF. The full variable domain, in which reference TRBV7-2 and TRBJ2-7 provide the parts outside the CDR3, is GAGVSQSPSNKVTEKGKDVELRCDPISGHTALYWYRQSLGQGLEFLIYFQGNSAPDKSGLPSDRFSAERTGGSVSTLTIQRTQQEDSAVYLCASSLGFGTGPPYEQYFGPGTRLTVT.

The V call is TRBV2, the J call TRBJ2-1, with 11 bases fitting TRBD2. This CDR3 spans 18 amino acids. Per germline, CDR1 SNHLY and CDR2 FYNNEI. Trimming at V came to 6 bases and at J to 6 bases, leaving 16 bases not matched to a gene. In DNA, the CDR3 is TGTGCCAGCAGCAAGATGAGCCCGACTAGCGGGATCGGCAATGAGCAGTTCTTC. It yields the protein CASSKMSPTSGIGNEQFF.

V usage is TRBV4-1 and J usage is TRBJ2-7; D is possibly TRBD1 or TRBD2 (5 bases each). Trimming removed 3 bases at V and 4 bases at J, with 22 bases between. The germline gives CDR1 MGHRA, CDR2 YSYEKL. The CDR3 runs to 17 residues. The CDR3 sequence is CASSQEFPGPGSYEQYF. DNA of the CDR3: TGCGCCAGCAGCCAGGAGTTCCCGGGACCGGGATCATACGAGCAGTACTTC.

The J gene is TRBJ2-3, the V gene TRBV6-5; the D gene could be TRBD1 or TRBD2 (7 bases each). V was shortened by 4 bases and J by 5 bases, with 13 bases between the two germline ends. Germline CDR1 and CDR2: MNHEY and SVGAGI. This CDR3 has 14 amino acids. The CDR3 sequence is CASSWGGDRDTQYF. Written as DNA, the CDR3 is TGTGCCAGCAGTTGGGGGGGGGACAGAGATACGCAGTATTTT.

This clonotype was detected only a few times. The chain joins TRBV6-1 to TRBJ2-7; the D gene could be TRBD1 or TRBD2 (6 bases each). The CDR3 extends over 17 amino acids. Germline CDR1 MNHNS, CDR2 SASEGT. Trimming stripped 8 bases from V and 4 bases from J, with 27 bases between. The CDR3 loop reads CASGTRRGLWGEYEQYF. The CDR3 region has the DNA TGTGCCAGCGGCACACGGAGGGGGTTATGGGGCGAGTACGAGCAGTACTTC.

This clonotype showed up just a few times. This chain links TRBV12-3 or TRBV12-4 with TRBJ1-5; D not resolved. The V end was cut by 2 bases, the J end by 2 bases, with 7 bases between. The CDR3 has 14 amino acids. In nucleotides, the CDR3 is TGTGCCAGCAGTTTACGATTTGGCAATCAGCCCCAGCATTTT. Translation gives CASSLRFGNQPQHF.

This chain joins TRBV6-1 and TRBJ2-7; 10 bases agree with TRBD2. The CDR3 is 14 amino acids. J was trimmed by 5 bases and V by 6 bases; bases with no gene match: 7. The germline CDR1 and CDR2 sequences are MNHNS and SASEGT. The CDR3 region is CASSIGTSENEQYF. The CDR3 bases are TGTGCCAGCAGCATCGGGACTAGCGAAAACGAGCAGTACTTC.

The CDR3 sequence: CTSSQGRPGRADYEQYF. CDR3 DNA sequence: TGCACCAGCAGCCAAGGACGTCCAGGACGGGCCGACTACGAGCAGTACTTC. This chain links TRBV1 with TRBJ2-7; the D call TRBD2 from the table was never checked on the DNA. TRBV1 is annotated as a pseudogene. The CDR3 extends over 17 amino acids.

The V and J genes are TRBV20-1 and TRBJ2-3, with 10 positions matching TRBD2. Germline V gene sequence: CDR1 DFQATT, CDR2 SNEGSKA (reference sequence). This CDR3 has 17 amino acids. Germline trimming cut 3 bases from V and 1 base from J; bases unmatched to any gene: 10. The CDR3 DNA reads TGCAGTGCTAGGGGTGGGCTAGCGGGAGTGGGCACAGATACGCAGTATTTT. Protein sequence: CSARGGLAGVGTDTQYF.

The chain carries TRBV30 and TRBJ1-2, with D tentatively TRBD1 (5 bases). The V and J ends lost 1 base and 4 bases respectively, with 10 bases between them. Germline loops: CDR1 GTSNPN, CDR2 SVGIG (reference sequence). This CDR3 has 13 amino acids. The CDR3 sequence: CAWSGDGSYGYTF. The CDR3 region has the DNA TGTGCCTGGAGTGGGGACGGATCCTATGGCTACACCTTC.

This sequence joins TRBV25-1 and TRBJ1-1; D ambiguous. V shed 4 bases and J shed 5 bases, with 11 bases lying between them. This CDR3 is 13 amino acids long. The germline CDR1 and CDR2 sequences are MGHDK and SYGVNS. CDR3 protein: CASSAIARTEAFF. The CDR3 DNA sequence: TGTGCCAGCAGTGCCATTGCTAGGACTGAAGCTTTCTTT.

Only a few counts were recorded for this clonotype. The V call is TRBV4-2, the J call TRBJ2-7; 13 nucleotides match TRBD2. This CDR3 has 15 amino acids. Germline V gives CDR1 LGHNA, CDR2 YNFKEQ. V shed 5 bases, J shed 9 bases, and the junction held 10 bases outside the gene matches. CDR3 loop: CASSLRTSGSVVQYF. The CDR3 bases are TGTGCCAGCAGCTTACGGACTAGCGGGAGCGTTGTGCAGTACTTC.

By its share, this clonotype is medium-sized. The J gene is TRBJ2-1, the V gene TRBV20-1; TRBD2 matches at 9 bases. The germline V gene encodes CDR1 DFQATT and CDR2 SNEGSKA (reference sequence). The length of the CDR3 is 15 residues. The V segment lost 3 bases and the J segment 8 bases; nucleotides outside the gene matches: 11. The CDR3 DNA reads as TGCAGTGCTAGTCTTGGGCTAGCGGGGTTTTATGAGCAGTTCTTC. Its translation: CSASLGLAGFYEQFF.